The next 25 T cell receptor beta chains were all read from a single sample in a study of regulatory T cells in long-lasting Graves disease. To make TCR beta libraries, researchers used iRepertoire HTBI primers and Arm-PCR of CDR3 regions. TCRdb re-called the multiplex PCR reads with MiXCR, one entry per CDR3 protein. Of about 450,000 distinct CDR3 sequences listed, 23% are singletons. Time point defined: persistent/refractory GD, antithyroid drugs over 5 years with positive TRAb. PBMCs provided the RNA from which the TCR library was made. The sequenced sample was peripheral blood mononuclear cells (PBMCs), obtained when the disease was refractory, from a patient treated with antithyroid drugs. The receptors come from a female donor with Graves disease.

This clonotype has only a few counts. The chain carries TRBV6-1 and TRBJ1-2; 8 bases map to TRBD1. V was clipped by 5 bases and J by 6 bases; unmatched bases: 8. This CDR3 spans 14 amino acids. The germline V gene has CDR1 MNHNS and CDR2 SASEGT. The CDR3 region is CASSPPGQVHGYTF. The CDR3 DNA sequence: TGTGCCAGCAGTCCGCCGGGACAGGTTCATGGCTACACCTTC.

This clonotype was observed at least ten times. The chain employs TRBV20-1 and TRBJ2-7; 7 nucleotides match TRBD1. The length of the CDR3 is 13 residues. Trimming took 6 bases from V and 2 from J; bases not matched to a gene: 7. The germline CDR1 and CDR2 sequences are DFQATT and SNEGSKA (reference sequence). CDR3 protein: CSARTGNPYEQYF. CDR3 in DNA: TGCAGTGCGCGGACAGGAAATCCCTACGAGCAGTACTTC.

The chain uses TRBV5-6 and TRBJ2-5; D possibly corresponds to TRBD2 (6 bases). Germline V lookup: CDR1 SGHDT, CDR2 YYEEEE. This CDR3 contains 16 residues. The germline V and J ends were trimmed by 1 base and 5 bases, with 18 bases remaining between them. In DNA, the CDR3 is TGTGCCAGCAGCTTGAGGGACGGAGGGATTCGGGAGACCCAGTACTTC. This gives the protein CASSLRDGGIRETQYF.

Concerning this clonotype itself: The junction and the germline gene differ at one end; a read error may be behind it. The chain employs TRBV13 and TRBJ1-1; unclear D gene. CDR1 is PRHDT and CDR2 is FYEKMQ in the germline V gene (reference sequence). This CDR3 region has 13 residues. This chain's CDR3 is CASSRRANIEAFF. The CDR3 DNA reads TGTGCCAGCAGCCGCAGAGCTAACATTGAAGCTTTCTTT.

This clonotype was found many times. The J gene is TRBJ2-7, the V gene TRBV20-1; possible D gene TRBD1, 6 bases. The ends were cut back, 0 bases at V and 0 bases at J, with 12 bases in the middle. Looked up from germline, CDR1 is DFQATT and CDR2 is SNEGSKA (reference sequence). This CDR3 has 15 amino acids. Written as DNA, the CDR3 is TGCAGTGCTAGAGACCCGACAGGTAGCTCCTACGAGCAGTACTTC. Translating it yields CSARDPTGSSYEQYF.

At least ten counts were recorded for this clonotype. The V call is TRBV11-2, the J call TRBJ2-2; a possible D gene is TRBD2 (7 bases). This CDR3 is built from 15 residues. Trimming pared 7 bases from V and 2 bases from J, leaving 14 bases between. Germline V CDR1 and CDR2: SGHAT, FQNNGV. CDR3 region: CASTDRGANTGELFF. DNA of the CDR3: TGTGCCAGCACCGACCGGGGGGCTAACACCGGGGAGCTGTTTTTT.

This clonotype was seen at least ten times. The J gene is TRBJ1-5, the V gene TRBV28, with D possibly TRBD1 on 5 matching bases. Trimming took off 11 bases at V and 2 bases at J, with 13 bases between the two ends. CDR3 length equals 13 residues. Germline CDR1 reads MDHEN; CDR2 reads SYDVKM. CDR3: CAGTEQGNQPQHF. In DNA form, the CDR3 reads TGTGCCGGAACCGAACAGGGCAATCAGCCCCAGCATTTT.

About this clonotype: It is likely a read error, because the conserved phenylalanine at the end of the CDR3 is missing. The CDR3 loop is CASSALPSHIQYL. In DNA, the CDR3 is TGTGCCAGCAGCGCCCTCCCCAGCCACATTCAGTACCTC. The J gene is TRBJ2-4, the V gene TRBV7-2; D gene uncertain. V dropped 5 bases and J dropped 8 bases, with 13 bases sitting between them. Germline V gene lookup returns CDR1 SGHTA and CDR2 FQGNSA. The CDR3 is 13 amino acids.

This clonotype came up many times. V gene TRBV5-1 combines with J gene TRBJ2-2; the D is unclear. There are 14 residues in the CDR3. The V and J ends lost 2 bases and 0 bases respectively, with 5 bases between them. The germline CDR1 and CDR2 sequences are SGHRS and YFSETQ. In nucleotides, the CDR3 is TGCGCCAGCAGCTTCCTAGCGAACACCGGGGAGCTGTTTTTT. It is translated as CASSFLANTGELFF.

There are many counts of this clonotype. The chain combines TRBV28 with TRBJ1-6, with a tentative D call TRBD1 (5 bases). The CDR3 extends over 16 amino acids. Trimming took off 5 bases at V and 3 bases at J, with 14 bases between the two ends. The germline gives CDR1 MDHEN, CDR2 SYDVKM. DNA of the CDR3: TGTGCCAGCAGTCCCAGCCAGGGCCTCTATAATTCACCCCTCCACTTT. Residues: CASSPSQGLYNSPLHF.

V usage is TRBV6-1 and J usage is TRBJ2-7; D is unclear. The V end was cut by 10 bases, the J end by 7 bases, with 14 bases between. CDR1 and CDR2 (germline): MNHNS, SASEGT. This CDR3 is built from 11 residues. This chain's CDR3 is CATLGRGEQYF. Here the CDR3 DNA reads TGTGCCACCTTGGGAAGAGGAGAGCAGTACTTC.

This sequence joins TRBV30 and TRBJ1-2; D not certain. The CDR3 length is 15 residues. CDR1 and CDR2 from the germline V gene are GTSNPN and SVGIG (reference sequence). V gave up 0 bases and J gave up 6 bases, with 17 bases separating them. CDR3 protein: CAWSVSVTTRDGYTF. CDR3 sequence (DNA): TGTGCCTGGAGTGTATCTGTCACCACTCGGGATGGCTACACCTTC.

This chain connects TRBV6-9 to TRBJ2-2; 14 bases agree with TRBD2. V lost 4 bases and J lost 7; bases outside the gene matches: 8. In germline, CDR1 is MNHGY, CDR2 SVAAGI. The CDR3 spans 17 residues. Here the CDR3 reads CASSSPGTSGRIGELFF. The CDR3 coding sequence is TGTGCCAGCAGTTCCCCCGGGACTAGCGGGAGAATCGGGGAGCTGTTTTTT.

J is TRBJ2-5 and V is TRBV7-9; the match to TRBD1 covers 7 bases. The CDR3 contains 16 residues. Trimming at V came to 1 base and at J to 5 bases, leaving 10 bases not matched to a gene. From germline, CDR1 is SEHNR and CDR2 FQNEAQ (reference sequence). The CDR3 DNA reads as TGTGCCAGCAGCTTAGAACAGGGGTTAAGAGGGGAGACCCAGTACTTC. Translated: CASSLEQGLRGETQYF.

This clonotype turned up a few times. A read error may account for a junction end that differs from germline. V and J are TRBV7-2 and TRBJ2-7; the D is unclear. The CDR3 loop spans 13 amino acids. CDR1 SGHTA and CDR2 FQGNSA come from the germline V gene. As DNA, the CDR3 is TGTGCCAGCAGCCCCCGACTGGGCTACGGGCAGTACTTC. It specifies CASSPRLGYGQYF.

The chain joins TRBV19 to TRBJ1-4; D unclear. Germline V CDR1 and CDR2: LNHDA, SQIVND (reference sequence). CDR3 length equals 13 residues. V lost 2 bases and J lost 3, with 4 bases in between. The CDR3 nucleotides are TGTGCCAGTAGTATATCTCCTAATGAAAAACTGTTTTTT. Residues: CASSISPNEKLFF.

V is TRBV7-2 and J is TRBJ2-5; D gene uncertain. From germline, CDR1 is SGHTA and CDR2 FQGNSA. The V end was cut by 3 bases, the J end by 2 bases, with 10 bases between. CDR3 length: 14 amino acids. CDR3 nucleotides: TGTGCCAGCAGCTTCACCGACTGGCAAGAGACCCAGTACTTC. This encodes CASSFTDWQETQYF.

This clonotype was seen a handful of times. The gene calls are TRBV18 and TRBJ2-7, with TRBD1 as a possible D gene (6 bases). V gave up 2 bases and J gave up 1 base, with 12 bases separating them. CDR1 is KGHSH and CDR2 is LQKENI in the germline V gene. This CDR3 is built from 15 residues. CDR3 protein: CASSPEKGTSYEQYF. In nucleotides, the CDR3 is TGTGCCAGCTCACCAGAGAAGGGGACATCCTACGAGCAGTACTTC.

The chain carries TRBV12-3 or TRBV12-4 and TRBJ2-1, with D maybe TRBD2 (6 bases). The CDR3 loop spans 13 amino acids. The V gene lost 6 bases and the J gene lost 9 bases, with 15 bases spanning the gap. The CDR3 DNA sequence: TGTGCCAGCAGCCAGCTTCGGGGGAGTGAGCAGTTCTTC. Protein sequence: CASSQLRGSEQFF.

The V and J genes are TRBV20-1 and TRBJ1-5, with D uncertain. Germline CDR1 DFQATT, CDR2 SNEGSKA (reference sequence). The CDR3 totals 12 residues. Written as DNA, the CDR3 is TGCAGCGTTGCCAATAGCAATCAGCCCCAGCATTTT. This codes for CSVANSNQPQHF.

The chain links TRBV7-3 to TRBJ2-6; D is perhaps TRBD1 (5 bases). V was clipped by 5 bases and J by 13 bases, with 15 bases between them. CDR3 size: 13 residues. Germline V lookup: CDR1 SGHTA, CDR2 FQGTGA. This CDR3 is CASSRWESGVLTF. In DNA, the CDR3 is TGTGCCAGCAGCCGTTGGGAATCAGGGGTCCTGACTTTC.

With respect to this clonotype: A much larger clone is a single base away; this may be a read error. The chain employs TRBV5-1 and TRBJ2-4, with TRBD2 matching over 8 bases. The DNA matches TRBJ2-1 better at its end, which makes the J call doubtful. The germline V gene encodes CDR1 SGHRS and CDR2 YFSETQ. This CDR3 region has 13 residues. This CDR3 reads CAGSLGTSNEQFF. As DNA, the CDR3 is TGCGCCGGCAGCTTGGGGACTAGCAATGAGCAGTTCTTC.

There are many counts of this clonotype. V and J are TRBV27 and TRBJ1-2; D might be TRBD1 (5 bases). The germline V gene has CDR1 MNHEY and CDR2 SMNVEV (reference sequence). Trimming took off 2 bases at V and 4 bases at J, with 14 bases between the two ends. The CDR3 is 15 amino acids. The CDR3 bases are TGTGCCAGCAGTTTACGCCTAGGGGTTGGCTATGGCTACACCTTC. It codes for CASSLRLGVGYGYTF.

This clonotype was seen only a few times. The chain uses TRBV7-2 and TRBJ1-2; no reliable D call. Trimming left V 5 bases short and J 0 bases short, with 10 bases between. Germline values: CDR1 SGHTA, CDR2 FQGNSA. CDR3 length: 14 residues. The CDR3 region has the DNA TGTGCCAGCAGCATGCGGGCAACTAACTATGGCTACACCTTC. Translation: CASSMRATNYGYTF.

V usage is TRBV20-1 and J usage is TRBJ2-3, with D maybe TRBD2 (5 bases). Trimming removed 6 bases at V and 3 bases at J, with 13 bases between. Germline V lookup: CDR1 DFQATT, CDR2 SNEGSKA (reference sequence). The CDR3 runs to 13 residues. CDR3 in DNA: TGCAGTGCCCCCCTCGAGCGGACAGATACGCAGTATTTT. Protein product: CSAPLERTDTQYF.